This entry is about one T cell receptor (beta chain). The assay was immunoSEQ multiplex PCR, and TCRdb's table has in-frame clones only and misses some. Here the sample spans 20,000 to 30,000 clones, roughly 92% being singletons. The germline V and J ends were trimmed by 8 bases and 2 bases, with 14 bases remaining between them. The CDR3 contains 14 residues. Germline CDR1 is SEHNR and CDR2 is FQNEAQ (reference sequence). This record belongs to a study of blood T cell repertoires in COVID-19. This receptor was taken from a human donor in a cohort sampled during active COVID-19. The chain uses TRBV7-9 and TRBJ2-3; unclear D gene. The sequenced sample was peripheral blood. CDR3 residues: CASAQAISTDTQYF. The CDR3 DNA is TGTGCCAGCGCCCAGGCCATATCCACAGATACGCAGTATTTT. Full variable domain (missing parts from reference TRBV7-9 and TRBJ2-3): DTGVSQNPRHKITKRGQNVTFRCDPISEHNRLYWYRQTLGQGPEFLTYFQNEAQLEKSRLLSDRFSAERPKGSFSTLEIQRTEQGDSAMYLCASAQAISTDTQYFGPGTRLTVL.